The source of this T cell receptor beta chain is a study of T cells expressing NK-cell markers. This CDR3 region has 17 residues. Germline V lookup: CDR1 MDHEN, CDR2 SYDVKM. This clonotype is medium-sized by frequency. Its antigen is unidentified. Study results and limitations: Expanded NKG2C+ T cell clones had unclear HCMV specificity. Each of a handful of donors carried dominant NKG2C+ clonotypes accounting for about 1.0-8% of CD8+ T cells.

TCR beta libraries carry UMIs added by 5'RACE template switching. TCRdb re-called the 5' RACE reads; one entry per CDR3 protein, DNA not given. The sample table includes around 100,000 distinct CDR3 sequences. The chain links TRBV28 to TRBJ2-1; TCRdb lists TRBD2, though no DNA is available to test this call. The sequence was obtained from a woman aged 18 to 75 in good health. Sample: blood T cells: a sorted CD56 or NKG2C T cell subset, CD4+ or CD8+ T cells, or bulk PBMC T cells (not recorded which). CDR3: CASSPEVAGGPFNEQFF. The whole variable domain, remainder taken from reference TRBV28 and TRBJ2-1, is DVKVTQSSRYLVKRTGEKVFLECVQDMDHENMFWYRQDPGLGLRLIYFSYDVKMKEKGDIPEGYSVSREKKERFSLILESASTNQTSMYLCASSPEVAGGPFNEQFFGPGTRLTVL.